Listed here are 11 T cell receptor beta chains from one sample, sequenced in a study of blood T cell repertoires in COVID-19. Assay: immunoSEQ multiplex PCR; the TCRdb copy retains only in-frame clones and omits some. Among approximately 150,000 clones listed, roughly nine tenths were seen once. Specimen: peripheral blood. These TCRs come from an older woman with acute or convalescent COVID-19.

This chain connects TRBV27 to TRBJ2-7; 9 bases fit TRBD1. The CDR3 covers 15 residues. The ends lost 3 bases at V and 6 bases at J; junction bases unmatched: 9. Germline CDR1 reads MNHEY; CDR2 reads SMNVEV (reference sequence). The CDR3 here is CASSFLGDRVGEQYF. DNA for the CDR3: TGTGCCAGCAGTTTTCTTGGGGACAGGGTGGGCGAGCAGTACTTC.

A remark on this clone: Other nucleotide sequences in the sample specify the same CDR3. The genes are TRBV6-2 or TRBV6-3 and TRBJ1-5, with 7 nucleotides matching TRBD1. V gave up 0 bases and J gave up 0 bases; unmatched junction bases: 2. This CDR3 comprises 16 residues. Per the germline V gene, CDR1 is MNHEY and CDR2 is SVGEGT. The CDR3 DNA follows: TGTGCCAGCAGTTACTCCAGGACAGGTAGCAATCAGCCCCAGCATTTT. It codes for CASSYSRTGSNQPQHF.

V is TRBV19 and J is TRBJ2-1; D ambiguous. The V and J ends lost 8 bases and 6 bases respectively, with 11 bases between them. This CDR3 has 12 amino acids. Germline lookup yields CDR1 LNHDA and CDR2 SQIVND (reference sequence). DNA for the CDR3: TGTGCCAGTCCACCCCCGGGCAATGAGCAGTTCTTC. As protein: CASPPPGNEQFF.

This clone appeared once. The CDR3 here is CASSRTGWDTDTQYF. The CDR3 DNA is TGTGCCAGCAGCCGGACAGGGTGGGACACAGATACGCAGTATTTT. This sequence joins TRBV6-2 or TRBV6-3 and TRBJ2-3; 8 bases match TRBD1. This CDR3 has 15 residues. Germline lookup yields CDR1 MNHEY and CDR2 SVGEGT. The V segment lost 6 bases and the J segment 2 bases; nucleotides outside the gene matches: 7.

V gene TRBV6-5 combines with J gene TRBJ2-1; D perhaps matches TRBD1 (5 bases). CDR3 length equals 12 residues. Germline-derived CDR1 and CDR2 are MNHEY and SVGAGI. Deletions cut 7 bases from V and 11 bases from J, with 15 bases between. This chain's CDR3 is CASMTAGRQQFF. The CDR3, as DNA: TGTGCCAGCATGACAGCCGGGCGACAGCAGTTCTTC.

The DNA of the CDR3 is TGTGCCAGCAGCTTCCTACTAGTTCCGAACTCCTACAATGAGCAGTTCTTC. It encodes CASSFLLVPNSYNEQFF. The V gene is TRBV7-8, the J gene TRBJ2-1; tentatively, D is TRBD2 (5 bases). The germline V gene has CDR1 SGHVS and CDR2 FQNEAQ. This CDR3 has 17 residues. Trimming cost V 3 bases and J 0 bases, with 15 bases left between them. Complete variable domain (other parts from reference TRBV7-8 and TRBJ2-1): GAGVSQSPRYKVAKRGQDVALRCDPISGHVSLFWYQQALGQGPEFLTYFQNEAQLDKSGLPSDRFFAERPEGSVSTLKIQRTQQEDSAVYLCASSFLLVPNSYNEQFFGPGTRLTVL.

This chain uses TRBV12-3 or TRBV12-4 with TRBJ1-1; the D gene is possibly TRBD1 (5 bases). Trimming shortened V by 7 bases and J by 5 bases, and 11 bases separated the two germline ends. The CDR3 spans 12 residues. This CDR3 reads CASTSGGTEAFF. The CDR3 DNA reads as TGTGCCAGCACCTCGGGGGGAACTGAAGCTTTCTTT.

The rearrangement links TRBV2 to TRBJ1-6, with 10 bases lining up with TRBD1. CDR3 size: 19 residues. Germline-derived CDR1 and CDR2 are SNHLY and FYNNEI. V lost 5 bases and J lost 7; bases outside the gene matches: 17. CDR3 loop: CASSPAPKVSGQGNSPLHF. CDR3 DNA sequence: TGTGCCAGCAGTCCAGCACCGAAGGTCTCGGGACAGGGGAATTCACCCCTCCACTTT.

Only one count was recorded for this clone. V gene TRBV4-3 combines with J gene TRBJ1-1; the D gene is possibly TRBD1 (6 bases). V was cut by 0 bases and J by 4 bases, with 15 bases left in between. The CDR3 has 16 residues. Germline loops: CDR1 LGHNA, CDR2 YSLEER. The CDR3 DNA follows: TGCGCCAGCAGCCAAGAGCGGTACAGGGAGATCACTGAAGCTTTCTTT. It encodes CASSQERYREITEAFF.

For this clone: The identical CDR3 is also encoded by other nucleotide sequences in the sample. Here the CDR3 reads CASSLDRATNEKLFF. DNA for the CDR3: TGCGCCAGCAGCTTGGACAGGGCAACTAATGAAAAACTGTTTTTT. The chain is built from TRBV5-1 and TRBJ1-4, with D possibly TRBD1 on 6 matching bases. This CDR3 region has 15 residues. V was trimmed by 0 bases and J by 0 bases, leaving 6 bases between them. Germline CDR1 SGHRS, CDR2 YFSETQ.

The sample holds one count of this clone. The chain carries TRBV5-4 and TRBJ2-2, with 7 nucleotides matching TRBD2. The CDR3 length is 18 residues. CDR1 is SGHNT and CDR2 is YYREEE in the germline V gene (reference sequence). V lost 0 bases and J lost 5; bases outside the gene matches: 13. CDR3 DNA: TGTGCCAGCAGCTTGGGTCTTTCTGGCGGGAGCGAAACCGGGGAGCTGTTTTTT. Translation gives CASSLGLSGGSETGELFF.